One sample yielded the 23 T cell receptor beta chains listed below, sequenced in a study of blood T cell repertoires in COVID-19. The protocol was immunoSEQ multiplex PCR, while the TCRdb copy is restricted to in-frame clones and leaves out a portion. The table has 200,000 or so clones, 88% seen once. Source material: PBMCs or T cells enriched from blood (not recorded which). The receptors shown here come from a woman aged 25 to 39 who had recovered from COVID-19.

V and J are TRBV27 and TRBJ2-7, with TRBD1 matching over 9 bases. This CDR3 region has 15 residues. After removal of 5 bases from V and 2 bases from J, the junction contained 7 bases not matched to a gene. Germline-derived CDR1 and CDR2 are MNHEY and SMNVEV (reference sequence). CDR3 DNA: TGTGCCAGCAGTACCGACAGGGGGAGAGCCTACGAGCAGTACTTC. Residues: CASSTDRGRAYEQYF.

The chain's CDR3 is CASSLPGSDRKGYTF. DNA of the CDR3: TGTGCCAGCAGCCTACCAGGGTCGGATAGGAAGGGCTACACCTTC. This chain joins TRBV7-2 and TRBJ1-2; possibly TRBD1 for D (5 bases). V dropped 5 bases and J dropped 8 bases, with 21 bases sitting between them. Looked up from germline, CDR1 is SGHTA and CDR2 is FQGNSA. The CDR3 totals 15 residues.

The chain couples TRBV5-1 to TRBJ1-1, with a tentative D call TRBD1 (5 bases). The CDR3 is made up of 16 amino acids. CDR1 and CDR2 from the germline V gene are SGHRS and YFSETQ. Trimming took off 0 bases at V and 3 bases at J, with 15 bases between the two ends. CDR3 loop: CASSLEFVGGYTEAFF. CDR3 in DNA: TGCGCCAGCAGCTTGGAATTTGTGGGGGGGTACACTGAAGCTTTCTTT.

The V gene is TRBV19, the J gene TRBJ1-6, with TRBD1 as a possible D gene (6 bases). Germline lookup yields CDR1 LNHDA and CDR2 SQIVND (reference sequence). The CDR3 covers 15 residues. Trimming took off 2 bases at V and 7 bases at J, with 12 bases between the two ends. DNA for the CDR3: TGTGCCAGTAGTATACAGGGAGGGACAAATTCACCCCTCCACTTT. It encodes CASSIQGGTNSPLHF.

This chain links TRBV20-1 with TRBJ2-7, with D unresolved. The CDR3 sequence is 11 residues long. Germline V gives CDR1 DFQATT, CDR2 SNEGSKA (reference sequence). Trimming removed 3 bases from V and 3 bases from J, with 6 bases in between. The CDR3 region has the DNA TGCAGTGCTAGTGCGAGCTACGAGCAGTACTTC. The encoded protein is CSASASYEQYF.

The chain is built from TRBV10-3 and TRBJ1-2; possible D gene TRBD1, 5 bases. V lost 7 bases, J lost 1 base, and 7 bases lay in between. In germline, CDR1 is ENHRY, CDR2 SYGVKD. The CDR3 spans 12 residues. CDR3 coding DNA: TGTGCCATCAATCAGGGTAACTATGGCTACACCTTC. Its protein is CAINQGNYGYTF.

The rearrangement uses TRBV29-1 and TRBJ1-2; D unclear. V was pared by 5 bases and J by 8 bases, with 12 bases between. This CDR3 region has 11 residues. The germline V gene has CDR1 SQVTM and CDR2 ANQGSEA. The CDR3 bases are TGCAGCGTTCAGACCCCCGGGGGCTACACCTTC. As protein: CSVQTPGGYTF.

V is TRBV5-1 and J is TRBJ1-1, with a tentative D call TRBD1 (5 bases). This CDR3 spans 14 amino acids. CDR1 and CDR2 (germline): SGHRS, YFSETQ. Trimming removed 4 bases at V and 5 bases at J, with 15 bases between. This chain's CDR3 is CASSVGSGVTEAFF. The DNA for the CDR3 is TGCGCCAGCAGCGTCGGGTCGGGGGTTACTGAAGCTTTCTTT.

J is TRBJ1-5 and V is TRBV12-3 or TRBV12-4; D uncertain. The V end was cut by 6 bases, the J end by 0 bases, with 6 bases between. The CDR3 covers 13 residues. CDR3 nucleotide sequence: TGTGCCAGCAGAATAGATAGCAATCAGCCCCAGCATTTT. This translates into CASRIDSNQPQHF.

The V gene is TRBV7-6, the J gene TRBJ2-2, with 9 bases that match TRBD1. V lost 2 bases, J lost 3 bases, and 4 bases stayed unmatched. The germline CDR1 and CDR2 sequences are SGHVS and FNYEAQ. CDR3 size: 16 residues. CDR3 in amino acids: CASSLQGQGYTGELFF. The CDR3 DNA sequence: TGTGCCAGCAGCTTACAGGGACAGGGTTACACCGGGGAGCTGTTTTTT.

This clone has a single count. This chain joins TRBV4-1 and TRBJ2-1; 8 nucleotides align to TRBD2. There are 16 residues in the CDR3. Germline values: CDR1 MGHRA, CDR2 YSYEKL. After removal of 0 bases from V and 3 bases from J, the junction contained 4 bases not matched to a gene. The CDR3 DNA reads TGCGCCAGCAGCCAAGAGTGGCGGGGGGACTACAATGAGCAGTTCTTC. It encodes CASSQEWRGDYNEQFF.

The rearrangement links TRBV7-8 to TRBJ1-3; tentatively, D is TRBD1 (6 bases). V was shortened by 5 bases and J by 2 bases, with 13 bases between the two germline ends. Germline assignment: CDR1 SGHVS and CDR2 FQNEAQ. The CDR3 extends over 15 amino acids. CDR3 coding DNA: TGTGCCAGCAGCCGAGACAGGTTGGCTGGAAACACCATATATTTT. This codes for CASSRDRLAGNTIYF.

The rearrangement joins TRBV7-9 to TRBJ2-7, with 8 bases lining up with TRBD2. The CDR3 is 14 amino acids. Germline lookup yields CDR1 SEHNR and CDR2 FQNEAQ (reference sequence). Germline trimming cut 6 bases from V and 1 base from J; bases unmatched to any gene: 5. The CDR3 DNA follows: TGTGCCAGCAGTTATGGGACTAGTTCCTACGAGCAGTACTTC. Translation gives CASSYGTSSYEQYF.

CDR3 sequence (DNA): TGTGCCAGCCGTCTGGGCGAGACCCAGTACTTC. Its protein is CASRLGETQYF. The chain uses TRBV6-4 and TRBJ2-5; D call uncertain. CDR3 length: 11 amino acids. The germline V gene encodes CDR1 MRHNA and CDR2 SNTAGT. Trimming left V 8 bases short and J 5 bases short, with 9 bases between.

This clone was observed a single time. In DNA form, the CDR3 reads TGCGCCAGCAGCTTGGAGGCGGCGACCGCCTATGGCTACACCTTC. It encodes CASSLEAATAYGYTF. J is TRBJ1-2 and V is TRBV5-1; D unclear. Deletions cut 0 bases from V and 4 bases from J, with 13 bases between. The CDR3 runs to 15 residues. CDR1 and CDR2 (germline): SGHRS, YFSETQ.

The rearrangement links TRBV5-4 to TRBJ2-1, with TRBD1 as a possible D gene (5 bases). V was shortened by 10 bases and J by 6 bases, with 14 bases between the two germline ends. CDR3 length: 12 residues. Germline CDR1 SGHNT, CDR2 YYREEE (reference sequence). The CDR3 DNA sequence: TGTGCCGAAAGGGGTTGGGGCAATGAGCAGTTCTTC. Encoded protein: CAERGWGNEQFF.

The chain joins TRBV23-1 to TRBJ1-2, with 11 positions matching TRBD1. TRBV23-1 qualifies as an ORF whose function is uncertain. The CDR3 sequence is 15 residues long. The ends lost 4 bases at V and 5 bases at J; junction bases unmatched: 6. DNA of the CDR3: TGCGCCAGCAGTCCCACAAGGGACAGGGGGTATGGCTACACCTTC. Translation: CASSPTRDRGYGYTF.

In this sample, this clone turned up once. The chain carries TRBV3-1 (or the pseudogene TRBV3-2) and TRBJ1-6; D is perhaps TRBD1 (5 bases). Between the trimmed V and J ends, which lost 4 bases and 8 bases, there was a span of 15 bases. The CDR3 consists of 15 residues. Germline CDR1 is LGHDT and CDR2 is YNNKEL (reference sequence). The DNA of the CDR3 is TGTGCCAGCAGCCCCTCGGGAGACAGTGATTCACCCCTCCACTTT. Its translation is CASSPSGDSDSPLHF.

The CDR3 spells CASSARDRAGGTEAFF. CDR3 bases: TGTGCCAGTAGTGCCCGGGACAGGGCAGGAGGCACTGAAGCTTTCTTT. The chain combines TRBV19 with TRBJ1-1; TRBD1 matches 9 bases. Germline CDR1 is LNHDA and CDR2 is SQIVND (reference sequence). Trimming took 5 bases from V and 4 from J; bases not matched to a gene: 11. The length of the CDR3 is 16 residues.

J is TRBJ1-2 and V is TRBV27; 7 nucleotides match TRBD1. Germline V CDR1 and CDR2: MNHEY, SMNVEV (reference sequence). CDR3 length: 12 residues. V shed 8 bases and J 5 bases; nucleotides not matched to a gene: 5. The CDR3 reads CASGTAIYGYTF. CDR3 DNA sequence: TGTGCCAGCGGGACAGCGATTTATGGCTACACCTTC.

V gene TRBV7-2 combines with J gene TRBJ2-2; 12 nucleotides match TRBD2. Losses at the gene ends were 5 bases for V and 7 bases for J; bases not matched to a gene: 5. The CDR3 consists of 15 residues. Germline V gives CDR1 SGHTA, CDR2 FQGNSA. The CDR3 nucleotides read TGTGCCAGCAGCCAGACTAGCGGGGGAGGCGGGGAGCTGTTTTTT. As protein: CASSQTSGGGGELFF. Full variable domain (outside the CDR3, taken from reference TRBV7-2 and TRBJ2-2): GAGVSQSPSNKVTEKGKDVELRCDPISGHTALYWYRQSLGQGLEFLIYFQGNSAPDKSGLPSDRFSAERTGGSVSTLTIQRTQQEDSAVYLCASSQTSGGGGELFFGEGSRLTVL.

The chain joins TRBV7-9 to TRBJ2-3; 9 bases match TRBD2. V shed 2 bases, J shed 6 bases, and the junction held 9 bases outside the gene matches. The germline gives CDR1 SEHNR, CDR2 FQNEAQ (reference sequence). The CDR3 runs 16 residues. The CDR3 coding sequence is TGTGCCAGCAGCTTATTGGCGGGGGGGCCGCAGGATACGCAGTATTTT. Its translation: CASSLLAGGPQDTQYF.

This chain uses TRBV5-4 with TRBJ1-2; D is ambiguous. Germline loops: CDR1 SGHNT, CDR2 YYREEE (reference sequence). The CDR3 extends over 14 amino acids. Trimming shortened V by 4 bases and J by 0 bases, and 10 bases separated the two germline ends. CDR3 coding DNA: TGTGCCAGCAGCCCCCGTCTCTCTAACTATGGCTACACCTTC. This sequence encodes CASSPRLSNYGYTF.